This TCR beta chain is drawn from a study of blood T cell repertoires in COVID-19. Study-level information: Some COVID-19 samples were acute and others convalescent; all came from the United States, Italy and Spain. The analysed material was cDNA or gDNA that came from T cells, B-cell-depleted T cells, or PBMCs.

V was trimmed by 5 bases and J by 1 base, leaving 5 bases between them. Germline V CDR1 and CDR2: MNHEY, SVGEGT. CDR3 size: 12 residues. Original methodology: Amplifying reference gene primers gave estimates of nucleated cell counts. Some clones are missing from TCRdb's copy, which holds only in-frame ones; the method was immunoSEQ multiplex PCR. D and trimming were read from the DNA, whereas the V and J calls and clone size are those reported in that table. The repertoire holds around 250,000 clones, with about 90% as singletons. The TCR sequence derives from a man between 60 and 70 years old with acute or convalescent COVID-19. The chain combines TRBV6-2 or TRBV6-3 with TRBJ2-5; D uncertain. The sample consisted of peripheral blood. The CDR3 DNA reads TGTGCCAGCAGTATCGGCCAAGAGACCCAGTACTTC. Its protein is CASSIGQETQYF.